This T cell receptor beta chain appears in the sequencing data of a study of CD8 T cells in Susac syndrome. It was with random hexamers that 0.5 to 1 ug RNA was reverse transcribed. Amplification of TCR beta CDR3 across 54 Vbeta and 13 Jbeta was performed with immunoSEQ multiplex PCR. TCRdb re-analysed the immunoSEQ multiplex PCR reads in MiXCR, keeping a single row per CDR3 protein. The table lists 100,000 to 150,000 distinct CDR3 sequences, just under 95% of them singletons, with 0.085% to 0.095% in the top ten. This CDR3 is built from 14 residues. Trimming cost V 8 bases and J 3 bases, with 13 bases left between them. Germline V gives CDR1 SGHDN, CDR2 FVKESK. The multiple sclerosis control cohort comprised treatment-naive individuals presenting with stable or active relapsing-remitting disease. Negative isolation yielded the CD8+ and CD4+ T cells, while FACS enriched the TEMRA cells.

The genes are TRBV14 and TRBJ2-2; D possibly corresponds to TRBD1 (6 bases). This sequence originates from a human donor with multiple sclerosis. Sequenced material: CD4+ T cells from PBMCs. CDR3 bases: TGTGCCAGCCAAACAGGGTTTTACACCGGGGAGCTGTTTTTT. Encoded protein: CASQTGFYTGELFF. Variable domain in full (rest from reference TRBV14 and TRBJ2-2): EAGVTQFPSHSVIEKGQTVTLRCDPISGHDNLYWYRRVMGKEIKFLLHFVKESKQDESGMPNNRFLAERTGGTYSTLKVQPAELEDSGVYFCASQTGFYTGELFFGEGSRLTVL.